Here is one TCR beta chain with its context. Its specificity is unknown. The data were obtained in a study of cytomegalovirus exposure and HLA in healthy donors. Study observations and caveats: Researchers catalogued approximately 170 TCR beta chains as cytomegalovirus-associated. Likely technical artifact: a cluster of highly shared sequence variants. Across all donors, roughly uniform sequencing depth was an assumption of the presence/absence analyses. A later analysis showed TCR association rates differing by HLA locus, peaking at DRB1 and lowest at HLA-C.

Amplification used 60 Vbeta primers and 13 Jbeta primers. TCRdb's table, derived via immunoSEQ multiplex PCR, lists solely in-frame clones and lacks some. Among more than 85,000 clones listed, 55% to 80% were seen once. The CDR3 covers 16 residues. Germline CDR1 SGHRS, CDR2 YFSETQ. Trimming cost V 0 bases and J 2 bases; bases outside gene matches: 4. The sequenced sample consisted of PBMCs. V gene TRBV5-1 combines with J gene TRBJ2-1; 8 bases line up with TRBD2. This sequence was found in a female donor in good health and CMV-seronegative. The CDR3 loop reads CASSLELAGPYNEQFF. The CDR3 DNA reads as TGCGCCAGCAGCTTGGAGTTAGCGGGACCCTACAATGAGCAGTTCTTC.